This T cell receptor (beta chain) stems from a study of blood T cell repertoires in COVID-19. The J segment lost 3 bases and the V segment lost 1 base, leaving 4 bases of the junction unmatched. The CDR3 extends over 16 amino acids. Germline V lookup: CDR1 LNHDA, CDR2 SQIVND (reference sequence). Data came from immunoSEQ multiplex PCR; TCRdb stores just in-frame clones and leaves some out. The table records roughly 200,000 clones, about four fifths of them present only once. The TCR comes from a man in his forties or fifties with active or convalescent COVID-19. Sequences were obtained from peripheral blood. J is TRBJ2-3 and V is TRBV19, with 10 bases matching TRBD2. As DNA, the CDR3 is TGTGCCAGTAGTATAGGTTGGGGACTAGCGACAGATACGCAGTATTTT. Protein sequence: CASSIGWGLATDTQYF. The full variable domain, in which reference TRBV19 and TRBJ2-3 provide the parts outside the CDR3, is DGGITQSPKYLFRKEGQNVTLSCEQNLNHDAMYWYRQDPGQGLRLIYYSQIVNDFQKGDIAEGYSVSREKKESFPLTVTSAQKNPTAFYLCASSIGWGLATDTQYFGPGTRLTVL.